This T cell receptor beta chain was identified in a study of OX40 agonist ivuxolimab in advanced cancers. As for the study in general: Ivuxolimab, an antibody acting as an agonist of OX40 (CD134), was used to treat patients.

Drawing of blood for sampling happened at baseline, at cycle 4 day 1, and at cycle 7 day 1. Sequencing used immunoSEQ multiplex PCR; TCRdb keeps in-frame clones, though not all of them. This sample has tens of thousands of clones, with 85% to 90% found just once. V was pared by 1 base and J by 5 bases, with 8 bases of the junction left unmatched. The germline V gene encodes CDR1 SGHRS and CDR2 YFSETQ. The CDR3 covers 16 residues. Sample: CD4+ or CD8+ T cells sorted from blood, taken in a trial of the OX40 agonist ivuxolimab. The chain recombines TRBV5-1 with TRBJ2-1; 8 positions agree with TRBD2. The TCR was taken from an adult with an advanced solid tumor such as melanoma, head and neck, liver or kidney cancer. CDR3 protein: CASSLLEREPNNEQFF. Here the CDR3 DNA reads TGCGCCAGCAGCTTGCTCGAGCGGGAGCCGAACAATGAGCAGTTCTTC.